The entry that follows covers one T cell receptor (beta chain) sequence. Profiled with immunoSEQ multiplex PCR; TCRdb holds only in-frame clones, not every one. The table shows roughly 36,000 clones, with roughly 90% occurring only once. The sample is drawn from a study of blood T cell repertoires in COVID-19. CDR1 SGHAT and CDR2 FQNNGV come from the germline V gene. The CDR3 runs to 14 residues. V shed 4 bases and J shed 6 bases, with 15 bases lying between them. Input material: peripheral blood. The clonotype originates from a man between 60 and 70 years old with active or convalescent COVID-19. The chain links TRBV11-2 to TRBJ1-2, with a weak D call TRBD1 (5 bases). CDR3 loop: CASSSEGQTDGYTF. CDR3 DNA sequence: TGTGCCAGCAGCTCAGAAGGACAAACGGATGGCTACACCTTC.